What follows is one T cell receptor beta chain and its context. Its specificity is unknown. This entry belongs to a study of vaccination effects on CD4 cells after COVID-19. On the study more broadly: Convalescent patients (n = two) were sampled 16 days and one week prevaccination.

Study-level findings and limits: By a late point after vaccination, infection- and vaccine-induced clones had shrunk markedly through clonal contraction.

The J segment lost 4 bases and the V segment lost 2 bases, leaving 5 bases of the junction unmatched. Germline lookup yields CDR1 MNHNS and CDR2 SASEGT. This CDR3 has 15 amino acids. Antigen-specific CD4+ T cells were expanded (with viral peptide pools) by the ViraFEST assay ahead of sequencing. On approximately day 9 of culture, CD4+ T cells were separated out. Infection dated between March and December 2020, before the Alpha, Beta and Delta variants reached the United States. On day 3 and again on day 7, half the medium was replaced with IL-2 medium. Only in-frame clones appear in the TCRdb table, and some are missing; sequencing was by immunoSEQ multiplex PCR. The sample lists roughly 45,000 clones, around 79% occurring once.

This sequence originates from a human donor who had a prior SARS-CoV-2 infection. This sample comprised CD4+ T cells from PBMCs cultured with a peptide pool, obtained before COVID-19 vaccination. The chain recombines TRBV6-1 with TRBJ1-1; 9 nucleotides align to TRBD1. CDR3 bases: TGTGCCAGCAGTGAACAACAGGGGGCTCTCACTGAAGCTTTCTTT. The encoded protein is CASSEQQGALTEAFF.